This T cell receptor (beta chain) was observed in a study of response to subunit inactivated influenza vaccine. Points from the study as a whole: There was a suggestion from the authors that each seasonal influenza vaccination recruits few new T cells.

MiXCR, applied by TCRdb to the RT-PCR reads, yields one record per CDR3 protein. Of around 500,000 distinct CDR3 sequences listed, roughly 9.7% were seen once; the top ten hold 10% to 15%. This CDR3 region has 17 residues. V dropped 0 bases and J dropped 3 bases, with 15 bases sitting between them. CDR1 and CDR2 from the germline V gene are KGHDR and SFDVKD. On this clonotype: Its antigen is undetermined.

This receptor was identified in a man over 45 who received an inactivated influenza vaccine. The sequencing here drew on PBMCs from blood, taken roughly 45 days after vaccination. V is TRBV24-1 and J is TRBJ2-3; no reliable D call. The CDR3 reads CATSDLQMGFGTDTQYF. The CDR3 bases are TGTGCCACCAGTGATTTGCAAATGGGGTTCGGGACAGATACGCAGTATTTT.